The present TCR beta chain was sequenced within a study of cytomegalovirus exposure and HLA in healthy donors. Study-level findings and limits: The authors later found most CMV-associated TCR beta chains appeared HLA-restricted. Most TCR beta V segments were productive about 87% or about 30% of the time in an earlier analysis.

The PCR contained 60 Vbeta and 13 Jbeta primers. Measured with immunoSEQ multiplex PCR; TCRdb has only the in-frame clones, and not every one. The repertoire holds about 73,000 clones, with 60% to 75% as singletons. The CDR3 is made up of 14 amino acids. V was pared by 6 bases and J by 2 bases, with 4 bases of the junction left unmatched. Per the germline V gene, CDR1 is MNHEY and CDR2 is SVGAGI. Many counts were recorded for this clone. What it binds is not known. V gene TRBV6-5 combines with J gene TRBJ1-2; 9 bases line up with TRBD1. The sequenced sample consisted of PBMCs. The sequence was collected from a man in his 70s in good health and CMV-seronegative. CDR3 nucleotides: TGTGCCAGCAGAGAGACAGGGGGAAACTATGGCTACACCTTC. Its protein product is CASRETGGNYGYTF.